A single sample is the source of the 6 T cell receptor beta chains below, sequenced in a study of cytomegalovirus exposure and HLA in healthy donors. 13 Jbeta primers and 60 Vbeta primers were used for the PCR. Some clones are missing from TCRdb's copy, which holds only in-frame ones; the method was immunoSEQ multiplex PCR. The data show 90,000 to 120,000 clones, 74% seen once. Sequencing was performed on PBMCs. These receptors all come from a man aged 50-60 years in good health and CMV-seropositive.

There are a few counts of this clone. CDR3 protein: CASSEWGGDYEQYF. Written as DNA, the CDR3 is TGTGCCAGCAGTGAATGGGGCGGAGACTACGAGCAGTACTTC. The chain carries TRBV6-1 and TRBJ2-7, with D possibly matching TRBD1 (5 bases). V dropped 2 bases and J dropped 3 bases, with 11 bases sitting between them. There are 14 residues in the CDR3. CDR1 and CDR2 from the germline V gene are MNHNS and SASEGT.

The rearrangement uses TRBV27 and TRBJ2-7; a possible D gene is TRBD1 (5 bases). Germline V gene data show CDR1 as MNHEY and CDR2 as SMNVEV (reference sequence). The ends were cut back, 6 bases at V and 2 bases at J, with 17 bases in the middle. The CDR3 is 15 residues long. This chain's CDR3 is CASSPGKGKPYEQYF. The CDR3 coding sequence is TGTGCCAGCAGCCCCGGTAAGGGGAAGCCCTACGAGCAGTACTTC.

DNA of the CDR3: TGTGCCAGCAGCCCCAGGGTTGCCGGGGAGCTGTTTTTT. Its translation is CASSPRVAGELFF. The V and J genes are TRBV7-3 and TRBJ2-2, with D possibly matching TRBD1 (5 bases). The CDR3 spans 13 residues. Germline V CDR1 and CDR2: SGHTA, FQGTGA. Trimming removed 5 bases at V and 6 bases at J, with 10 bases between. Combining the CDR3 with reference TRBV7-3 and TRBJ2-2 gives the whole variable domain GAGVSQTPSNKVTEKGKYVELRCDPISGHTALYWYRQSLGQGPEFLIYFQGTGAADDSGLPNDRFFAVRPEGSVSTLKIQRTERGDSAVYLCASSPRVAGELFFGEGSRLTVL.

V gene TRBV6-4 combines with J gene TRBJ2-3; TRBD2 might be the D (6 bases). The V end lost 5 bases, the J end lost 2 bases, and 14 bases lay between the germline ends. The CDR3 totals 15 residues. Germline loops: CDR1 MRHNA, CDR2 SNTAGT. The CDR3 protein is CASSKEDYTTDTQYF. CDR3 nucleotide sequence: TGTGCCAGCAGTAAAGAGGACTATACCACAGATACGCAGTATTTT.

The rearrangement joins TRBV4-2 to TRBJ2-5, with 15 bases lining up with TRBD2. Germline-derived CDR1 and CDR2 are LGHNA and YNFKEQ. This CDR3 region has 19 residues. The J segment lost 4 bases and the V segment lost 0 bases, leaving 9 bases of the junction unmatched. The CDR3 loop reads CASSQDLGGLAGGRETQYF. DNA of the CDR3: TGTGCCAGCAGCCAAGATCTAGGGGGACTAGCGGGGGGACGAGAGACCCAGTACTTC.

This chain uses TRBV7-8 with TRBJ2-3, with unresolved D. The CDR3 extends over 15 amino acids. Germline lookup yields CDR1 SGHVS and CDR2 FQNEAQ. V lost 1 base and J lost 6, with 14 bases in between. The CDR3 loop reads CASSLVAAPTDTQYF. In nucleotides, the CDR3 is TGTGCCAGCAGCTTAGTTGCAGCGCCTACTGATACGCAGTATTTT.